The following is a TCR beta chain sequence with its context. Antigen: not known. A read error may produce the germline difference seen at one junction end. This record belongs to a study of cytomegalovirus exposure and HLA in healthy donors. Germline V CDR1 and CDR2: MDHEN, SYDVKM. The CDR3 loop spans 15 amino acids. Study-level findings and limits: Analysis performed later showed TCR beta chains linked to HLA being more clonally expanded than equally common others. Later on, a genetic analysis was performed. It linked a missense variant in DCLRE1C with V- and J-gene trimming of TCR beta. With DRB1 most and HLA-C fewest, TCR association rates differed between HLA loci in a later analysis.

Vbeta (60) and Jbeta (13) primers were used in the PCR. Repertoires were generated with immunoSEQ multiplex PCR, while TCRdb's copy carries only in-frame clones and drops some. The repertoire includes 90,000 to 150,000 clones, about three quarters of them detected once, and 2.5% to 3.5% sits in the top ten. J is TRBJ2-5 and V is TRBV28; 14 bases fit TRBD2. TRBJ2-7 explains the end of the DNA better; the J call may be wrong. The sequence was collected from a woman under 40 in good health and CMV-seropositive. The sample consisted of PBMCs. The CDR3: CASSGLAGGRYEQYF. The CDR3 nucleotides read TGCGCCAGCAGTGGACTAGCGGGGGGACGGTACGAGCAGTACTTC.